These 23 T cell receptor beta chains share one sample of origin, sequenced in a study of T cells in Graves' hyperthyroidism and ophthalmopathy. Regions amplified from RNA transcripts were the TCR beta CDR3 regions. The HTBI set primed first-round TCR CDR3 RT-PCR. TCRdb ran MiXCR on the multiplex PCR reads and lists one entry per CDR3 protein. Among about 420,000 distinct CDR3 sequences, around a sixth were seen once, and the ten largest hold roughly 7.4%. The sample comprised blood. The receptors stem from a young woman with Graves' hyperthyroidism.

This clonotype was recorded many times. The chain couples TRBV5-1 to TRBJ2-2; D unresolved. Deletions cut 4 bases from V and 4 bases from J, with 8 bases between. The CDR3 spans 13 residues. Germline assignment: CDR1 SGHRS and CDR2 YFSETQ. The CDR3 loop reads CASSLPSTGELFF. The CDR3 nucleotides are TGCGCCAGCAGCCTACCAAGCACCGGGGAGCTGTTTTTT.

Points on this clonotype: A much bigger clone sits one base away, suggesting this may be a read error. This chain connects TRBV11-2 to TRBJ1-1, with D perhaps TRBD1 (6 bases). The V gene's germline CDR1 is SGHAT and CDR2 FQNNGV. The CDR3 consists of 15 residues. CDR3 bases: TGTGCCAGCAGCTTAGTCGGGAGGGGGGGCACTGGAGCTTTCTTT. Protein: CASSLVGRGGTGAFF.

This clonotype was seen repeatedly, ten times or more. This chain joins TRBV6-1 and TRBJ2-5; unclear D gene. The CDR3 runs 13 residues. Trimming cost V 6 bases and J 5 bases, with 13 bases left between them. CDR1 and CDR2 (germline): MNHNS, SASEGT. This CDR3 reads CASRKRDLETQYF. CDR3 DNA sequence: TGTGCCAGCAGGAAAAGGGATTTGGAGACCCAGTACTTC.

This clonotype has a count of ten or more. This sequence joins TRBV2 and TRBJ2-4, with 7 bases lining up with TRBD1. The germline CDR1 and CDR2 sequences are SNHLY and FYNNEI. J was trimmed by 4 bases and V by 3 bases; bases with no gene match: 3. The CDR3 consists of 14 residues. CDR3 region: CASSDLTGKNIQYF. In DNA, the CDR3 is TGTGCCAGCAGTGACCTGACAGGGAAAAACATTCAGTACTTC. The whole variable domain, filled in from reference TRBV2 and TRBJ2-4, reads EPEVTQTPSHQVTQMGQEVILRCVPISNHLYFYWYRQILGQKVEFLVSFYNNEISEKSEIFDDQFSVERPDGSNFTLKIRSTKLEDSAMYFCASSDLTGKNIQYFGAGTRLSVL.

This clonotype was counted many times. The genes are TRBV12-3 or TRBV12-4 and TRBJ1-5; the D gene is possibly TRBD1 (5 bases). The V end lost 1 base, the J end lost 9 bases, and 10 bases lay between the germline ends. This CDR3 contains 13 residues. The CDR3 here is CASSLGGLRPQHF. The CDR3, as DNA: TGTGCCAGCAGTTTAGGGGGACTACGGCCCCAGCATTTT.

The CDR3 region is CASSLSRGSGPQPQHF. CDR3 nucleotide sequence: TGTGCCAGCAGTTTATCCCGGGGTAGTGGTCCTCAGCCCCAGCATTTT. This chain joins TRBV28 and TRBJ1-5; D is undetermined. CDR1 is MDHEN, CDR2 SYDVKM, per germline. The V and J ends lost 1 base and 6 bases respectively, with 16 bases between them. The CDR3 spans 16 residues.

In this sample, this clonotype turned up many times. The chain uses TRBV20-1 and TRBJ2-1; 11 bases line up with TRBD2. This CDR3 has 14 amino acids. Germline-derived CDR1 and CDR2 are DFQATT and SNEGSKA (reference sequence). V dropped 1 base and J dropped 6; count of bases not matched to a gene: 2. CDR3 residues: CSARVLAGANEQFF. As DNA, the CDR3 is TGCAGTGCTAGAGTACTAGCGGGAGCCAATGAGCAGTTCTTC.

In its sample, this clonotype was seen many times. V gene TRBV5-1 combines with J gene TRBJ1-1; 8 positions agree with TRBD1. Trimming at V came to 6 bases and at J to 4 bases, leaving 8 bases not matched to a gene. Germline V CDR1 and CDR2: SGHRS, YFSETQ. This CDR3 spans 14 amino acids. Here the CDR3 DNA reads TGCGCCAGCATGAGGACAGGGACGAGCACTGAAGCTTTCTTT. It yields the protein CASMRTGTSTEAFF.

This clonotype appeared a few times. V usage is TRBV6-1 and J usage is TRBJ2-3; TRBD2 is a possible D gene (6 bases). The CDR3 spans 14 residues. Trimming took 10 bases from V and 1 from J, leaving 15 bases between them. Per the germline V gene, CDR1 is MNHNS and CDR2 is SASEGT. CDR3 amino acids: CATHRGGRTDTQYF. CDR3 nucleotide sequence: TGTGCCACCCACCGGGGAGGCCGCACAGATACGCAGTATTTT.

J is TRBJ1-2 and V is TRBV9; 8 nucleotides match TRBD1. The CDR3 length is 13 residues. Trimming at V came to 1 base and at J to 5 bases, leaving 1 base not matched to a gene. Per germline, CDR1 SGDLS and CDR2 YYNGEE. The CDR3 bases are TGTGCCAGCAGCGTATGGACAGGGTATGGCTACACCTTC. This translates into CASSVWTGYGYTF. The variable domain in full, with the rest retrieved from reference TRBV9 and TRBJ1-2, is DSGVTQTPKHLITATGQRVTLRCSPRSGDLSVYWYQQSLDQGLQFLIQYYNGEERAKGNILERFSAQQFPDLHSELNLSSLELGDSALYFCASSVWTGYGYTFGSGTRLTVV.

This clonotype was recorded at least ten times. The chain is built from TRBV5-1 and TRBJ2-2, with 10 positions matching TRBD2. The CDR3 length is 16 residues. CDR1 is SGHRS, CDR2 YFSETQ, per germline. Trimming took 5 bases from V and 4 from J; bases not matched to a gene: 8. The DNA of the CDR3 is TGCGCCAGCAGAGGGCTAGCGGGAGTCTTCACCGGGGAGCTGTTTTTT. Protein sequence: CASRGLAGVFTGELFF.

This clonotype came up many times. The rearrangement links TRBV12-3 or TRBV12-4 to TRBJ1-4; D possibly corresponds to TRBD1 (5 bases). The CDR3 consists of 14 residues. The V gene lost 4 bases and the J gene lost 8 bases, with 14 bases spanning the gap. The CDR3 DNA reads TGTGCCAGCAGTTCGGACACCGTGGACGAAAAACTGTTTTTT. Translating it yields CASSSDTVDEKLFF.

The V and J genes are TRBV29-1 and TRBJ2-3; 12 nucleotides match TRBD2. V shed 4 bases, J shed 3 bases, and the junction held 5 bases outside the gene matches. CDR1 is SQVTM and CDR2 is ANQGSEA in the germline V gene. The CDR3 is 15 residues long. The CDR3 is CSVGGTSGPTDTQYF. CDR3 DNA: TGCAGCGTTGGTGGGACTAGCGGGCCTACAGATACGCAGTATTTT.

This clonotype has ten or more counts. The V gene is TRBV3-1, the J gene TRBJ2-5; possibly TRBD2 for D (6 bases). Looked up from germline, CDR1 is LGHDT and CDR2 is YNNKEL (reference sequence). CDR3 length: 17 residues. V lost 7 bases and J 7 bases, leaving 28 bases between the germline ends. CDR3 amino acids: CASTPSDIGLTVGTQYF. In DNA, the CDR3 is TGTGCCAGCACCCCTTCCGACATAGGACTAACTGTGGGGACCCAGTACTTC.

The table lists this clonotype with a few counts. This rearrangement joins TRBV5-6 to TRBJ2-1; 7 bases match TRBD1. Trimming cost V 1 base and J 0 bases; bases outside gene matches: 7. This CDR3 is 17 amino acids long. Per germline, CDR1 SGHDT and CDR2 YYEEEE. CDR3 protein: CASSLFIRGPSYNEQFF. The CDR3 nucleotides are TGTGCCAGCAGCTTGTTTATTAGGGGGCCCTCCTACAATGAGCAGTTCTTC. The entire variable domain, with the rest obtained from reference TRBV5-6 and TRBJ2-1, is as follows: DAGVTQSPTHLIKTRGQQVTLRCSPKSGHDTVSWYQQALGQGPQFIFQYYEEEERQRGNFPDRFSGHQFPNYSSELNVNALLLGDSALYLCASSLFIRGPSYNEQFFGPGTRLTVL.

This clonotype has at least ten counts. The chain recombines TRBV12-3 or TRBV12-4 with TRBJ1-1; D unclear. Trimming pared 3 bases from V and 3 bases from J, leaving 8 bases between. The CDR3 covers 13 residues. The CDR3 DNA reads TGTGCCAGCAGTTTTAGGTTCGACACTGAAGCTTTCTTT. Translation: CASSFRFDTEAFF.

This clonotype was detected ten times or more. This sequence joins TRBV2 and TRBJ2-1, with a tentative D call TRBD2 (6 bases). This CDR3 comprises 12 residues. Germline CDR1 and CDR2: SNHLY and FYNNEI. Trimming took 6 bases from V and 4 from J, leaving 7 bases between them. CDR3 in DNA: TGTGCCAGCAGGGGGGGTTACAATGAGCAGTTCTTC. Its translation is CASRGGYNEQFF.

This clonotype has ten or more counts. The chain carries TRBV7-9 and TRBJ2-7; D possibly uses TRBD1 or TRBD2 (5 bases each). Trimming stripped 0 bases from V and 4 bases from J, with 13 bases between. The CDR3 totals 15 residues. CDR1 and CDR2 from the germline V gene are SEHNR and FQNEAQ (reference sequence). CDR3 in amino acids: CASSLAEGSRYEQYF. The CDR3 bases are TGTGCCAGCAGCTTAGCTGAGGGGTCGAGGTACGAGCAGTACTTC.

This clonotype was detected many times. The chain carries TRBV20-1 and TRBJ2-1; 7 bases are shared with TRBD1. Germline lookup yields CDR1 DFQATT and CDR2 SNEGSKA (reference sequence). V gave up 3 bases and J gave up 7 bases; unmatched junction bases: 9. The CDR3 has 14 residues. The CDR3 region has the DNA TGCAGTGCTAGCCAGGGGGTAAGGGAGAATGAGCAGTTCTTC. Protein sequence: CSASQGVRENEQFF.

This clonotype was observed a few times. The chain carries TRBV6-5 and TRBJ2-7; weak D call: TRBD2 (7 bases). Trimming cost V 2 bases and J 5 bases, with 13 bases left between them. This CDR3 has 14 amino acids. Germline V gene sequence: CDR1 MNHEY, CDR2 SVGAGI. The DNA for the CDR3 is TGTGCCAGCAGTTACCGGGGGGCGCGGGACGAGCAGTACTTC. Translating it yields CASSYRGARDEQYF.

The table lists this clonotype with a few counts. This chain links TRBV5-5 with TRBJ2-6; TRBD2 aligns across 7 bases. The V gene's germline CDR1 is SGHKS and CDR2 YYEKEE (reference sequence). Unmatched junction bases numbered 13, after V lost 4 bases and J lost 0 bases. The CDR3 covers 19 residues. This CDR3 is CASSLRYSGYGSGANVLTF. The DNA for the CDR3 is TGTGCCAGCAGCCTCCGGTATAGCGGGTATGGCTCTGGGGCCAACGTCCTGACTTTC.

The gene calls are TRBV29-1 and TRBJ2-7, with D maybe TRBD1 (5 bases). This CDR3 comprises 13 residues. V lost 3 bases, J lost 4 bases, and 13 bases lay in between. Germline V gene sequence: CDR1 SQVTM, CDR2 ANQGSEA. The CDR3, as DNA: TGCAGCGTTGATGCTGGACATGGATACGAGCAGTACTTC. Its protein is CSVDAGHGYEQYF.

This clonotype was seen more than once but under ten times. The chain employs TRBV6-5 and TRBJ2-3; 7 bases align to TRBD2. The germline V gene encodes CDR1 MNHEY and CDR2 SVGAGI. The CDR3 is 15 amino acids. J gave up 1 base and V 2 bases, and 3 bases lay outside the gene matches. The CDR3 DNA reads as TGTGCCAGCAGTTACGTGGCGGGAGGCACAGATACGCAGTATTTT. Residues: CASSYVAGGTDTQYF.